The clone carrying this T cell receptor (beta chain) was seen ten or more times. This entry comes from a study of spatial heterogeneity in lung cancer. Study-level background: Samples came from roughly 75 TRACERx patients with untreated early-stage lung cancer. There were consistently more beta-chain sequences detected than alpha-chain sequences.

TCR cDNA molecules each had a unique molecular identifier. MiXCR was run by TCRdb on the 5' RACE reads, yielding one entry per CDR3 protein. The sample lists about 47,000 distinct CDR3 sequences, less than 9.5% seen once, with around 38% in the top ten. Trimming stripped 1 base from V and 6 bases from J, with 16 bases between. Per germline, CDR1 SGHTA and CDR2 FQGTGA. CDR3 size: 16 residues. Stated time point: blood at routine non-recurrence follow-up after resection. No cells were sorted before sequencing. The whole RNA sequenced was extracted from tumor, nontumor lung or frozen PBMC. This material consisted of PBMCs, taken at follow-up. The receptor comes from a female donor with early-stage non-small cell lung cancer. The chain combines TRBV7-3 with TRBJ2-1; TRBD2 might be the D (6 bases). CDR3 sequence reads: CASSLMSGTPLNEQFF. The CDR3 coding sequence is TGTGCCAGCAGCTTAATGTCCGGGACTCCCCTCAATGAGCAGTTCTTC.